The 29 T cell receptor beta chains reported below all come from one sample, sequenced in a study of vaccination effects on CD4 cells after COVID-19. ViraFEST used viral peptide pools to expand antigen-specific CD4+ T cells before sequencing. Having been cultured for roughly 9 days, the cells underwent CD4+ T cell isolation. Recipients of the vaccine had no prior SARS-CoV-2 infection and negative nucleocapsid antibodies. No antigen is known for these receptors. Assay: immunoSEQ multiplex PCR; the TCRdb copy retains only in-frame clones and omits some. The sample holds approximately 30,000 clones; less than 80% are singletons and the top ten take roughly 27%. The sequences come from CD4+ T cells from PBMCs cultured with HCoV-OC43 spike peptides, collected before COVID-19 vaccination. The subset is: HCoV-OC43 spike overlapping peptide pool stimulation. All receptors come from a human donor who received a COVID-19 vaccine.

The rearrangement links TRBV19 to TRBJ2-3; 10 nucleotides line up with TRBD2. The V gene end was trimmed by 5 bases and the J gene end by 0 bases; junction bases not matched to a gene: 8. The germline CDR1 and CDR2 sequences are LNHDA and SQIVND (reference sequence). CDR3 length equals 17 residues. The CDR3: CASSRDPLAGSTDTQYF. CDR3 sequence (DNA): TGTGCCAGTAGTCGAGACCCACTAGCGGGGAGCACAGATACGCAGTATTTT.

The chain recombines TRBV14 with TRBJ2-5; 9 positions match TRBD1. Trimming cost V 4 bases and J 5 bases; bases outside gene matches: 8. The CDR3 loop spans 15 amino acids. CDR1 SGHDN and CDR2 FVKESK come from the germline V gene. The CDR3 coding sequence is TGTGCCAGCAGCCCCCGGACAGGGGTCCAGGAGACCCAGTACTTC. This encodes CASSPRTGVQETQYF.

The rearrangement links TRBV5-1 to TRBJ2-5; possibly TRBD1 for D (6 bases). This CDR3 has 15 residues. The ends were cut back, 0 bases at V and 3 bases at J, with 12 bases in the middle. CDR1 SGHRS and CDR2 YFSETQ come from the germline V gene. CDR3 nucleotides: TGCGCCAGCAGCTTGGCCGGACAGAGAAAAGAGACCCAGTACTTC. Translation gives CASSLAGQRKETQYF.

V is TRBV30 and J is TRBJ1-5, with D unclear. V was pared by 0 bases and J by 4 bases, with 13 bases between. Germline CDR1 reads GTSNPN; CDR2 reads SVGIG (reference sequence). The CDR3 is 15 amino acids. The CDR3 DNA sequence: TGTGCCTGGAGTGTCCCGAGACCCTCTAATCAGCCCCAGCATTTT. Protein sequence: CAWSVPRPSNQPQHF.

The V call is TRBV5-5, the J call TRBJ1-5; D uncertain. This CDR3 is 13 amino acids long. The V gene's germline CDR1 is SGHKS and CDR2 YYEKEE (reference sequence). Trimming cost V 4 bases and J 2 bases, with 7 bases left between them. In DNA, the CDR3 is TGTGCCAGCAGCCCAGGTGGCAATCAGCCCCAGCATTTT. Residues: CASSPGGNQPQHF.

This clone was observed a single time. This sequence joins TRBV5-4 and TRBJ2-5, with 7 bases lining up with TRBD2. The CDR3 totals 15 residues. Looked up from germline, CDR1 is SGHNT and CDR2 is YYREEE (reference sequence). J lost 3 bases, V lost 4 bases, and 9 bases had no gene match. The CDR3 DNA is TGTGCCAGCAGCATGCTGGGACTATTTGAAGAGACCCAGTACTTC. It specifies CASSMLGLFEETQYF. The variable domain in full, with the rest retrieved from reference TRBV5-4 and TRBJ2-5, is ETGVTQSPTHLIKTRGQQVTLRCSSQSGHNTVSWYQQALGQGPQFIFQYYREEENGRGNFPPRFSGLQFPNYSSELNVNALELDDSALYLCASSMLGLFEETQYFGPGTRLLVL.

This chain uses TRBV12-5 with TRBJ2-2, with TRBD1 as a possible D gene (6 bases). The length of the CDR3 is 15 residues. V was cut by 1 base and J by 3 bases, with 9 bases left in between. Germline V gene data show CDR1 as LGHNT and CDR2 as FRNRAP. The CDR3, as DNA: TGTGCTAGTGGTTTGGACAGGGTGGACACCGGGGAGCTGTTTTTT. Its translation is CASGLDRVDTGELFF.

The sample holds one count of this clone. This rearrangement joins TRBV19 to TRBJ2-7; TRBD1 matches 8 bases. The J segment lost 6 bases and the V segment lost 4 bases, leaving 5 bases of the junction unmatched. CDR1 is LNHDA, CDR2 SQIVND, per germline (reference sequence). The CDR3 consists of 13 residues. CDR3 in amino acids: CASSTGQGTEQYF. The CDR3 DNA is TGTGCCAGTAGTACTGGACAGGGCACCGAGCAGTACTTC.

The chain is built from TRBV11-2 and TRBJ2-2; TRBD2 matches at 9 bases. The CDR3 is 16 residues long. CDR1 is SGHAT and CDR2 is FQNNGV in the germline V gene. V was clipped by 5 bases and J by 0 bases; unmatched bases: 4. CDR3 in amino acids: CASSKTSGTNTGELFF. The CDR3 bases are TGTGCCAGCAGCAAGACTAGCGGCACGAACACCGGGGAGCTGTTTTTT.

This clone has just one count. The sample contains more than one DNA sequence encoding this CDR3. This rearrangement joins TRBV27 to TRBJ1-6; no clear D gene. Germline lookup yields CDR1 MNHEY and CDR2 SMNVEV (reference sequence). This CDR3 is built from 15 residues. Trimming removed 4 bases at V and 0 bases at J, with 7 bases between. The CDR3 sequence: CASSSGSSYNSPLHF. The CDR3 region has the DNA TGTGCCAGCAGTTCGGGCAGCTCCTATAATTCACCCCTCCACTTT.

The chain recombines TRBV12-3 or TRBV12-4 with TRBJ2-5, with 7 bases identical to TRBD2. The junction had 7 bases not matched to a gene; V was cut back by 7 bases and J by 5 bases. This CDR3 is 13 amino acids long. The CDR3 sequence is CASKFGGMETQYF. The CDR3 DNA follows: TGTGCCAGCAAGTTCGGGGGGATGGAGACCCAGTACTTC.

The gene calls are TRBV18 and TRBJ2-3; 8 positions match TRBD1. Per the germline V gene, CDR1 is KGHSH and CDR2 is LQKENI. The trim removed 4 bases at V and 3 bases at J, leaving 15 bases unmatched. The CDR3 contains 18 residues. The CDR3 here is CASSLRGRQGARTDTQYF. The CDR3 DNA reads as TGTGCCAGCTCACTCCGTGGGAGGCAGGGGGCTAGGACAGATACGCAGTATTTT. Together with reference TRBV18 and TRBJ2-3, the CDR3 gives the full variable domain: NAGVMQNPRHLVRRRGQEARLRCSPMKGHSHVYWYRQLPEEGLKFMVYLQKENIIDESGMPKERFSAEFPKEGPSILRIQQVVRGDSAAYFCASSLRGRQGARTDTQYFGPGTRLTVL.

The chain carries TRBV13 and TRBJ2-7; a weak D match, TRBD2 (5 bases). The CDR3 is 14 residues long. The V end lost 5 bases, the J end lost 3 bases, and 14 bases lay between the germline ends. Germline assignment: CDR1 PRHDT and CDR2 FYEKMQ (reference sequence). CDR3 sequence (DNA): TGTGCCAGCAGCCGCCGAGCGGCGGTCTACGAGCAGTACTTC. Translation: CASSRRAAVYEQYF.

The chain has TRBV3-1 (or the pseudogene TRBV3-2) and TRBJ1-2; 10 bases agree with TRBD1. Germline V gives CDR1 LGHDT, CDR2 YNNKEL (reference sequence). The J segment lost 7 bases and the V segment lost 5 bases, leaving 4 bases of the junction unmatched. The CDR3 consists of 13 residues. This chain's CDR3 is CASSATGGSGYTF. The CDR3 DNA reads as TGTGCCAGCAGCGCGACAGGGGGCAGTGGCTACACCTTC.

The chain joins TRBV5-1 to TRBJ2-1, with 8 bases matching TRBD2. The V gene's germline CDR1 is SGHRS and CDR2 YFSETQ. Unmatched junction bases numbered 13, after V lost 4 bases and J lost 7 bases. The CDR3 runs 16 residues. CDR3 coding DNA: TGCGCCAGCAGCGGGAACGGGGGGGCCTATTCAAATGAGCAGTTCTTC. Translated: CASSGNGGAYSNEQFF. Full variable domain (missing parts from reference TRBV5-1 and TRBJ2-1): KAGVTQTPRYLIKTRGQQVTLSCSPISGHRSVSWYQQTPGQGLQFLFEYFSETQRNKGNFPGRFSGRQFSNSRSEMNVSTLELGDSALYLCASSGNGGAYSNEQFFGPGTRLTVL.

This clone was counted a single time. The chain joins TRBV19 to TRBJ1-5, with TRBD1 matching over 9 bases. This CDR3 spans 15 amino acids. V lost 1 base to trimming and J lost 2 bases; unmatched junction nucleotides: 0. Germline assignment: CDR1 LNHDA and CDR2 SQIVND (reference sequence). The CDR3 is CASSIGTGGNQPQHF. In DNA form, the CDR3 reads TGTGCCAGTAGTATAGGGACAGGGGGCAATCAGCCCCAGCATTTT.

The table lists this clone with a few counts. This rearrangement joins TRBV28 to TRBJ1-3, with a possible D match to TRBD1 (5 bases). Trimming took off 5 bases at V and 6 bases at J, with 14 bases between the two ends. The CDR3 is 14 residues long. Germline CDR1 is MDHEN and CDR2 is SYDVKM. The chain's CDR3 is CASSPSGGTNTIYF. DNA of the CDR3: TGTGCCAGCAGTCCCTCGGGGGGAACAAACACCATATATTTT.

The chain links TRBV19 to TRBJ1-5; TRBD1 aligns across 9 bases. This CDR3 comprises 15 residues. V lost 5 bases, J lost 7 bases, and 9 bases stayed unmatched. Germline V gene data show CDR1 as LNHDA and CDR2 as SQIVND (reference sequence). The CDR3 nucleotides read TGTGCCAGTAGTGACCCGGGACAGGGTAGGCAGCCCCAGCATTTT. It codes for CASSDPGQGRQPQHF. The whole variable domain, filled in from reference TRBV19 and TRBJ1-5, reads DGGITQSPKYLFRKEGQNVTLSCEQNLNHDAMYWYRQDPGQGLRLIYYSQIVNDFQKGDIAEGYSVSREKKESFPLTVTSAQKNPTAFYLCASSDPGQGRQPQHFGDGTRLSIL.

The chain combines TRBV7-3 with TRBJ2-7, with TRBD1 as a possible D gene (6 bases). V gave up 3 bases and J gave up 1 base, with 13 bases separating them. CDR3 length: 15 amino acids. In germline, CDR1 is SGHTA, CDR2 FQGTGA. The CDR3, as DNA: TGTGCCAGCAGCTTCGGGCAGGGGCCTTCCTACGAGCAGTACTTC. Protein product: CASSFGQGPSYEQYF.

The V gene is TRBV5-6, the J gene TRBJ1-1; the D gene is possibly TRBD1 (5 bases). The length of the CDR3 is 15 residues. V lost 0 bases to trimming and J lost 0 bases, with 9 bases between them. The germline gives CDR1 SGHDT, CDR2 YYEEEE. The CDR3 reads CASSLGGPLNTEAFF. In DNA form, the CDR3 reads TGTGCCAGCAGCTTGGGGGGACCCCTGAACACTGAAGCTTTCTTT. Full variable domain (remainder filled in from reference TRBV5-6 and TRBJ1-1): DAGVTQSPTHLIKTRGQQVTLRCSPKSGHDTVSWYQQALGQGPQFIFQYYEEEERQRGNFPDRFSGHQFPNYSSELNVNALLLGDSALYLCASSLGGPLNTEAFFGQGTRLTVV.

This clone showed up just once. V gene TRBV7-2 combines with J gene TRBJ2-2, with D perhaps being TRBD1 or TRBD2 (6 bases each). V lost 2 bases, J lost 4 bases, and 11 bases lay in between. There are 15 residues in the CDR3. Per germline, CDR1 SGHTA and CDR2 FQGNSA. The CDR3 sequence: CASSLRGAGTGELFF. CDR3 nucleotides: TGTGCCAGCAGCTTAAGGGGGGCGGGCACCGGGGAGCTGTTTTTT.

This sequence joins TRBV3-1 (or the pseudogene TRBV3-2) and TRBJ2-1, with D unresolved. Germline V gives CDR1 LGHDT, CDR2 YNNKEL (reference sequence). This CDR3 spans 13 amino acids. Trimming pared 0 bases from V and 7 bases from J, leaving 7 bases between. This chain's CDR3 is CASSQDSGNEQFF. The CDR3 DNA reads TGTGCCAGCAGCCAAGATTCCGGGAATGAGCAGTTCTTC.

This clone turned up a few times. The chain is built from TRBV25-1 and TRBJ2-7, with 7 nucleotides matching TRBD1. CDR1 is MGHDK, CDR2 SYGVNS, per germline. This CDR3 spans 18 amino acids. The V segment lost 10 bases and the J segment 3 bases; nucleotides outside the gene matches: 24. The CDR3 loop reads CAIALQPNRQGRIYEQYF. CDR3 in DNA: TGTGCCATCGCTCTCCAACCTAACAGACAGGGCAGGATCTACGAGCAGTACTTC.

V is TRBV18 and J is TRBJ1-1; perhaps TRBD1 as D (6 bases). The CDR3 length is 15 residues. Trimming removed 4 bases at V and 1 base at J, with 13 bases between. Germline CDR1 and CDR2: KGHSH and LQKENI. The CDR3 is CASSLSGGGNTEAFF. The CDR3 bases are TGTGCCAGCTCACTCTCCGGGGGCGGGAACACTGAAGCTTTCTTT.

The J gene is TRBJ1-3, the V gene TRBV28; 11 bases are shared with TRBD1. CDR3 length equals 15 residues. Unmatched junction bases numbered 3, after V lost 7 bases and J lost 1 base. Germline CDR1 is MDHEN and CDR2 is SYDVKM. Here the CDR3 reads CASMGDRGSGNTIYF. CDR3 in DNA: TGTGCCAGCATGGGGGACAGGGGGTCTGGAAACACCATATATTTT. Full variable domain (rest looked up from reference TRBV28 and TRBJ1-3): DVKVTQSSRYLVKRTGEKVFLECVQDMDHENMFWYRQDPGLGLRLIYFSYDVKMKEKGDIPEGYSVSREKKERFSLILESASTNQTSMYLCASMGDRGSGNTIYFGEGSWLTVV.

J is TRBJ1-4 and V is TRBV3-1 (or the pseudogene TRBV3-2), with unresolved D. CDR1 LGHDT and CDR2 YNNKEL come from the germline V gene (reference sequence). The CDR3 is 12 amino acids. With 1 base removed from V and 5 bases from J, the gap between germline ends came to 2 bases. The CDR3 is CASSQVNEKLFF. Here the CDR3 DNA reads TGTGCCAGCAGCCAAGTGAATGAAAAACTGTTTTTT.

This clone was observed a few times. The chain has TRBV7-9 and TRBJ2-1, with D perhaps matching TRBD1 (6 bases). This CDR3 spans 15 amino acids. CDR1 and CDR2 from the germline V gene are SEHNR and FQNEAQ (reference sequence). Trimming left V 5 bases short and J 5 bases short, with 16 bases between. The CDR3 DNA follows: TGTGCCAGCAGCCACAGGGCGGTGGTAGACAATGAGCAGTTCTTC. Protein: CASSHRAVVDNEQFF.

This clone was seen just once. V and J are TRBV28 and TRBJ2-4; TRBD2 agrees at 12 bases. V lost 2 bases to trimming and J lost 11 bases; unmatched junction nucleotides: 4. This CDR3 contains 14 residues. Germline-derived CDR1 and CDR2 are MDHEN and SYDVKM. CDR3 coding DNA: TGTGCCAGCAGTTTAGGGGGACTAGCGGGTCTTCAGTACTTC. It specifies CASSLGGLAGLQYF.

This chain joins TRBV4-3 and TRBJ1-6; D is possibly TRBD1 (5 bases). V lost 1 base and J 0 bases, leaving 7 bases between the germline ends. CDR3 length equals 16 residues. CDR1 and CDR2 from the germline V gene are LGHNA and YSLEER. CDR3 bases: TGCGCCAGCAGCCAAGGGAGGGGCTCCTATAATTCACCCCTCCACTTT. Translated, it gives CASSQGRGSYNSPLHF.